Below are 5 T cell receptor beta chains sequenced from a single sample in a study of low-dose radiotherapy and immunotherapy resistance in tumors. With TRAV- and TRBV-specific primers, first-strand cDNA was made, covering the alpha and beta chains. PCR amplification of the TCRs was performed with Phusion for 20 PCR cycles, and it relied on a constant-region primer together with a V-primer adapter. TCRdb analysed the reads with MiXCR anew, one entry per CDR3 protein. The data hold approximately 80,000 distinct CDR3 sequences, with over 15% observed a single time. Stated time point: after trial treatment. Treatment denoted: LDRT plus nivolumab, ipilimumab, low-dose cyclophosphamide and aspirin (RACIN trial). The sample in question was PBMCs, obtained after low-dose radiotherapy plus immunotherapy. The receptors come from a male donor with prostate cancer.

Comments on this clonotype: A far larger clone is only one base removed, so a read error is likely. CDR3 sequence: CATSREGGGYNEQYF. The CDR3 DNA is TGTGCCACCAGCAGAGAAGGGGGCGGTTACAATGAGCAGTACTTC. The chain couples TRBV15 to TRBJ2-7; 7 bases fit TRBD1. The V segment lost 0 bases and the J segment 7 bases; nucleotides outside the gene matches: 9. Germline V gene sequence: CDR1 LNHNV, CDR2 YYDKDF (reference sequence). This CDR3 is 15 amino acids long. The full variable domain, rest sourced from reference TRBV15 and TRBJ2-7, is DAMVIQNPRYQVTQFGKPVTLSCSQTLNHNVMYWYQQKSSQAPKLLFHYYDKDFNNEADTPDNFQSRRPNTSFCFLDIRSPGLGDTAMYLCATSREGGGYNEQYFGPGTRLTVT.

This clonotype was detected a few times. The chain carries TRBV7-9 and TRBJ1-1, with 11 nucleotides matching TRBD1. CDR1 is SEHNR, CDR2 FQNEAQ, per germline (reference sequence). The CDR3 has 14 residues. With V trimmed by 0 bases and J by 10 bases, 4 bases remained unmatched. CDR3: CASSLAGDRGTAFF. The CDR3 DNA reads TGTGCCAGCAGCTTAGCCGGGGACAGGGGGACAGCTTTCTTT.

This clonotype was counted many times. Here the CDR3 DNA reads TGCGCCAGCAGCTTGAGTTTGGGCGGGAGGTCCTACAATGAGCAGTTCTTC. This encodes CASSLSLGGRSYNEQFF. The chain recombines TRBV5-1 with TRBJ2-1; 8 bases map to TRBD2. The CDR3 is 17 residues long. V gave up 1 base and J gave up 1 base; unmatched junction bases: 7. CDR1 is SGHRS, CDR2 YFSETQ, per germline.

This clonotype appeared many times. The DNA of the CDR3 is TGTGCCAGCACTAGTGGTGCCGGGGGCGGGGAGCTGTTTTTT. This sequence encodes CASTSGAGGGELFF. The V call is TRBV7-2, the J call TRBJ2-2, with TRBD2 as a possible D gene (6 bases). CDR1 and CDR2 (germline): SGHTA, FQGNSA. The length of the CDR3 is 14 residues. Trimming stripped 7 bases from V and 7 bases from J, with 16 bases between.

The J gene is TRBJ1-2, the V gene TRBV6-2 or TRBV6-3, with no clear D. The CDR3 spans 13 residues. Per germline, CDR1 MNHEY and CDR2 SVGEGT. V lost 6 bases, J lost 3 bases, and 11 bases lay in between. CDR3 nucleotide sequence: TGTGCCAGCAGGCCAGACAACGACTATGGCTACACCTTC. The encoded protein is CASRPDNDYGYTF.